Presented here are 32 T cell receptor beta chains from one specimen sequenced in a study of T cell repertoires in cytomegalovirus infection. For these receptors, no antigen is known. TCRdb reprocessed the reads via MiXCR and lists one record per CDR3 protein. The sample has 600,000 to 700,000 distinct CDR3 sequences, roughly 33% seen once. The sequencing used cultured PBMCs, collected from culture after CMV antigen stimulation. The receptors come from a human donor in good health (CMV status not recorded). Some clones in this sample may be carry-over from other donors' samples.

This clonotype was recorded only once. The chain links TRBV20-1 to TRBJ2-3, with 8 bases that match TRBD2. CDR1 is DFQATT, CDR2 SNEGSKA, per germline (reference sequence). This CDR3 has 14 residues. V lost 8 bases, J lost 0 bases, and 7 bases stayed unmatched. The CDR3 region has the DNA TGCAGTCCCTCCGCGGGGGGCAGCACAGATACGCAGTATTTT. It translates to CSPSAGGSTDTQYF.

This chain connects TRBV20-1 to TRBJ1-6; 7 nucleotides line up with TRBD1. Germline CDR1 DFQATT, CDR2 SNEGSKA (reference sequence). J was trimmed by 8 bases and V by 1 base; bases with no gene match: 2. The CDR3 is 13 residues long. The CDR3 DNA follows: TGCAGTGCTAGAGGAACAGGGGATTCACCCCTCCACTTT. This encodes CSARGTGDSPLHF.

There are a few counts of this clonotype. This chain connects TRBV5-3 to TRBJ2-1, with D uncertain. TRBV5-3 is given ORF status, its function remaining uncertain. The CDR3 totals 16 residues. V lost 8 bases and J 4 bases, leaving 22 bases between the germline ends. CDR3 in amino acids: CASSRPTDFTYNEQFF. CDR3 sequence (DNA): TGTGCCAGCAGTCGGCCTACAGATTTTACTTACAATGAGCAGTTCTTC.

This clonotype occurred many times. The chain recombines TRBV7-2 with TRBJ2-1; weak D call: TRBD1 (6 bases). CDR1 and CDR2 (germline): SGHTA, FQGNSA. Trimming shortened V by 2 bases and J by 5 bases, and 13 bases separated the two germline ends. CDR3 length: 15 residues. The CDR3 DNA sequence: TGTGCCAGCAGCTTACGACAGGAAACTAACAATGAGCAGTTCTTC. Its protein is CASSLRQETNNEQFF.

V is TRBV6-5 and J is TRBJ2-7, with D perhaps TRBD2 (5 bases). The CDR3 contains 13 residues. Trimming pared 7 bases from V and 4 bases from J, leaving 14 bases between. Looked up from germline, CDR1 is MNHEY and CDR2 is SVGAGI. The CDR3 reads CASTGGLSYEQYF. CDR3 nucleotide sequence: TGTGCCAGCACAGGCGGACTGTCTTACGAGCAGTACTTC.

V and J are TRBV6-5 and TRBJ1-2; D is possibly TRBD1 (5 bases). CDR1 and CDR2 from the germline V gene are MNHEY and SVGAGI. Trimming took 0 bases from V and 4 from J, leaving 24 bases between them. CDR3 size: 19 residues. DNA for the CDR3: TGTGCCAGCAGTTACTCGTTCCCGGGTTCGTCGGCAGGGTTCTATGGCTACACCTTC. Encoded protein: CASSYSFPGSSAGFYGYTF.

V gene TRBV19 combines with J gene TRBJ2-1; 10 bases match TRBD2. This CDR3 has 17 amino acids. The ends lost 3 bases at V and 0 bases at J; junction bases unmatched: 5. In germline, CDR1 is LNHDA, CDR2 SQIVND (reference sequence). In DNA, the CDR3 is TGTGCCAGTAGTATGGGACTAGCGCCCTACTCCTACAATGAGCAGTTCTTC. Amino acid sequence: CASSMGLAPYSYNEQFF.

The V and J genes are TRBV2 and TRBJ2-3; no reliable D call. Germline V gene lookup returns CDR1 SNHLY and CDR2 FYNNEI. The germline V and J ends were trimmed by 3 bases and 6 bases, with 10 bases remaining between them. The CDR3 totals 13 residues. The DNA of the CDR3 is TGTGCCAGCAGTGATTTTGCGGCGGATACGCAGTATTTT. Translation: CASSDFAADTQYF.

V and J are TRBV4-2 and TRBJ2-1; the D gene is possibly TRBD1 (7 bases). The ends were cut back, 3 bases at V and 9 bases at J, with 21 bases in the middle. The germline V gene has CDR1 LGHNA and CDR2 YNFKEQ. The CDR3 has 16 residues. This CDR3 reads CASSHRTGAVEGEQFF. The CDR3, as DNA: TGTGCCAGCAGCCATAGAACAGGGGCCGTGGAGGGTGAGCAGTTCTTC.

As DNA, the CDR3 is TGTGCCAGCAGTTGGTGGGGGTTGGGGAGGTACGAGCAGTACTTC. It codes for CASSWWGLGRYEQYF. V is TRBV6-5 and J is TRBJ2-7, with D possibly matching TRBD2 (6 bases). The CDR3 consists of 15 residues. Germline CDR1 MNHEY, CDR2 SVGAGI. Trimming took off 4 bases at V and 4 bases at J, with 17 bases between the two ends.

The rearrangement joins TRBV19 to TRBJ1-1, with D possibly TRBD1 on 6 matching bases. V lost 2 bases and J lost 0, with 10 bases in between. Germline lookup yields CDR1 LNHDA and CDR2 SQIVND (reference sequence). This CDR3 is built from 15 residues. The DNA for the CDR3 is TGTGCCAGTAGTATAAGCGGACAGTTGAACACTGAAGCTTTCTTT. This sequence encodes CASSISGQLNTEAFF.

This clonotype was counted between two and nine times. This chain connects TRBV6-5 to TRBJ2-3, with a possible D match to TRBD2 (5 bases). The CDR3 totals 15 residues. Germline V CDR1 and CDR2: MNHEY, SVGAGI. V gave up 0 bases and J gave up 1 base, with 8 bases separating them. CDR3: CASSYSSAGTDTQYF. Here the CDR3 DNA reads TGTGCCAGCAGTTACTCTAGCGCAGGCACAGATACGCAGTATTTT.

The chain uses TRBV13 and TRBJ1-6; D gene ambiguous. This CDR3 comprises 14 residues. Trimming pared 10 bases from V and 7 bases from J, leaving 17 bases between. CDR1 is PRHDT and CDR2 is FYEKMQ in the germline V gene (reference sequence). CDR3: CATRARNSNSPLHF. CDR3 nucleotide sequence: TGTGCCACCCGGGCCAGGAACTCGAATTCACCCCTCCACTTT.

The chain links TRBV29-1 to TRBJ2-7; 12 nucleotides line up with TRBD1. After removal of 7 bases from V and 4 bases from J, the junction contained 5 bases not matched to a gene. The CDR3 has 13 amino acids. CDR1 and CDR2 (germline): SQVTM, ANQGSEA. CDR3 sequence (DNA): TGCAGCGCAGGGACAGGGGGCCCATACGAGCAGTACTTC. Translated: CSAGTGGPYEQYF.

This chain joins TRBV10-3 and TRBJ1-1; D not certain. Trimming removed 10 bases from V and 0 bases from J, with 12 bases in between. Germline CDR1 reads ENHRY; CDR2 reads SYGVKD. CDR3 size: 13 residues. The CDR3 region has the DNA TGTGCCAGCCTAAGGGCCCTGAACACTGAAGCTTTCTTT. Translation gives CASLRALNTEAFF.

J is TRBJ2-1 and V is TRBV20-1; the D is unclear. The CDR3 totals 12 residues. Trimming removed 3 bases from V and 8 bases from J, with 11 bases in between. Germline CDR1 is DFQATT and CDR2 is SNEGSKA (reference sequence). This chain's CDR3 is CSASPVLDEQFF. The CDR3 bases are TGCAGTGCTAGTCCCGTTTTGGATGAGCAGTTCTTC.

This clonotype has only a few counts. The V call is TRBV6-2 or TRBV6-3, the J call TRBJ2-7, with D maybe TRBD2 (5 bases). Germline V gene sequence: CDR1 MNHEY, CDR2 SVGEGT. The CDR3 is 16 residues long. The V and J ends lost 6 bases and 4 bases respectively, with 22 bases between them. The CDR3 is CASRTLGVGSMYEQYF. CDR3 bases: TGTGCCAGCAGAACACTAGGAGTCGGGTCTATGTACGAGCAGTACTTC.

In its sample, this clonotype was seen a few times. The gene calls are TRBV6-5 and TRBJ1-1; a possible D gene is TRBD1 (5 bases). Germline CDR1 and CDR2: MNHEY and SVGAGI. The CDR3 is 13 amino acids. Trimming removed 6 bases from V and 11 bases from J, with 19 bases in between. CDR3 residues: CASSLDGRGKAFF. The DNA for the CDR3 is TGTGCCAGCAGCCTGGATGGCCGGGGGAAGGCTTTCTTT.

Only a few counts were recorded for this clonotype. The rearrangement uses TRBV20-1 and TRBJ2-5, with 11 bases aligning to TRBD2. V gave up 1 base and J gave up 5 bases; unmatched junction bases: 6. CDR3 length equals 15 residues. Germline V gene lookup returns CDR1 DFQATT and CDR2 SNEGSKA (reference sequence). The CDR3 protein is CSARGSASGRETQYF. CDR3 sequence (DNA): TGCAGTGCTAGAGGCTCGGCTAGCGGGAGGGAGACCCAGTACTTC.

The chain joins TRBV7-6 to TRBJ2-3, with 10 bases fitting TRBD2. CDR1 is SGHVS and CDR2 is FNYEAQ in the germline V gene. There are 16 residues in the CDR3. After removal of 5 bases from V and 3 bases from J, the junction contained 8 bases not matched to a gene. In DNA form, the CDR3 reads TGTGCCAGCAGCCCCGTCACGACTAGCGGGACAGATACGCAGTATTTT. Protein product: CASSPVTTSGTDTQYF. Together with reference TRBV7-6 and TRBJ2-3, the CDR3 gives the full variable domain: GAGVSQSPRYKVTKRGQDVALRCDPISGHVSLYWYRQALGQGPEFLTYFNYEAQQDKSGLPNDRFSAERPEGSISTLTIQRTEQRDSAMYRCASSPVTTSGTDTQYFGPGTRLTVL.

This clonotype has more than one count but fewer than ten. This rearrangement joins TRBV4-1 to TRBJ2-7; D is perhaps TRBD1 (6 bases). Trimming took 0 bases from V and 6 from J, leaving 12 bases between them. The germline gives CDR1 MGHRA, CDR2 YSYEKL. This CDR3 has 14 residues. The CDR3 reads CASSQENLDSEQYF. The CDR3 DNA sequence: TGCGCCAGCAGCCAAGAAAATTTGGACAGCGAGCAGTACTTC.

The V gene is TRBV7-9, the J gene TRBJ2-5; D unresolved. Per germline, CDR1 SEHNR and CDR2 FQNEAQ (reference sequence). V dropped 4 bases and J dropped 5 bases, with 11 bases sitting between them. CDR3 length equals 13 residues. DNA for the CDR3: TGTGCCAGCAGCTCTCGTTTTTGGGAGACCCAGTACTTC. Amino acid sequence: CASSSRFWETQYF.

Many counts were recorded for this clonotype. The chain has TRBV4-3 and TRBJ2-4; perhaps TRBD1 as D (5 bases). CDR1 is LGHNA, CDR2 YSLEER, per germline. Trimming took 0 bases from V and 13 from J, leaving 13 bases between them. This CDR3 contains 13 residues. Here the CDR3 reads CASSQDRDSQQYF. The CDR3 DNA sequence: TGCGCCAGCAGCCAAGACCGAGACAGCCAACAGTACTTC.

V gene TRBV7-6 combines with J gene TRBJ2-1; D remains unclear. The length of the CDR3 is 12 residues. Trimming took off 9 bases at V and 3 bases at J, with 9 bases between the two ends. Germline CDR1 SGHVS, CDR2 FNYEAQ. CDR3 in DNA: TGTGCCAGTAGGAAACTCTACAATGAGCAGTTCTTC. It codes for CASRKLYNEQFF.

V usage is TRBV11-3 and J usage is TRBJ2-2; D tentatively fits TRBD1 or TRBD2 (5 bases each). CDR1 is SGHNT, CDR2 YENEEA, per germline. The germline V and J ends were trimmed by 0 bases and 3 bases, with 14 bases remaining between them. This CDR3 region has 17 residues. CDR3 loop: CASSLDRGVWDTGELFF. CDR3 nucleotide sequence: TGTGCCAGCAGCTTAGATCGAGGGGTCTGGGACACCGGGGAGCTGTTTTTT.

This chain joins TRBV6-6 and TRBJ2-7; D not resolved. Looked up from germline, CDR1 is MNHNY and CDR2 is SVGAGI (reference sequence). The V end lost 8 bases, the J end lost 3 bases, and 14 bases lay between the germline ends. The CDR3 is 13 amino acids. The DNA for the CDR3 is TGTGCCAGCTCCCTCGTAGTTATCTACGAGCAGTACTTC. This codes for CASSLVVIYEQYF.

As to this clonotype: Germline and junction disagree at one end, which may indicate a read error. The chain recombines TRBV7-3 with TRBJ2-7; no clear D gene. CDR3 length: 12 amino acids. CDR1 SGHTA and CDR2 FQGTGA come from the germline V gene. CDR3 nucleotides: TGTGCCAGCAGTCAGACCTCCAACGAGCAGTACTTC. It yields the protein CASSQTSNEQYF.

The chain links TRBV2 to TRBJ2-3, with D possibly matching TRBD2 (5 bases). Germline-derived CDR1 and CDR2 are SNHLY and FYNNEI. The CDR3 length is 16 residues. The V and J ends lost 3 bases and 2 bases respectively, with 15 bases between them. CDR3 loop: CASSDIPTNPTDTQYF. CDR3 nucleotide sequence: TGTGCCAGCAGTGATATCCCGACTAACCCCACAGATACGCAGTATTTT.

This clonotype was picked up one time. J is TRBJ2-5 and V is TRBV6-1; D not resolved. The V gene lost 6 bases and the J gene lost 5 bases, with 16 bases spanning the gap. Germline CDR1 reads MNHNS; CDR2 reads SASEGT. The length of the CDR3 is 14 residues. The CDR3 loop reads CASRHQPGTETQYF. CDR3 sequence (DNA): TGTGCCAGCAGACACCAACCCGGTACGGAGACCCAGTACTTC.

The V call is TRBV29-1, the J call TRBJ2-3; D gene uncertain. The CDR3 consists of 14 residues. Trimming took off 2 bases at V and 1 base at J, with 10 bases between the two ends. Per germline, CDR1 SQVTM and CDR2 ANQGSEA. The CDR3: CSVELFGGTDTQYF. CDR3 DNA: TGCAGCGTTGAACTTTTTGGGGGCACAGATACGCAGTATTTT.

This clonotype was detected ten times or more. The chain carries TRBV27 and TRBJ2-7; no firm D call. Germline V gives CDR1 MNHEY, CDR2 SMNVEV (reference sequence). This CDR3 has 13 residues. V lost 6 bases, J lost 1 base, and 10 bases lay in between. DNA for the CDR3: TGTGCCAGCAGCCCCCGAGGTTCCTACGAGCAGTACTTC. Translated, it gives CASSPRGSYEQYF.

This clonotype has a count of ten or more. This chain connects TRBV4-1 to TRBJ2-7; D may correspond to TRBD1 or TRBD2 (6 bases each). The germline gives CDR1 MGHRA, CDR2 YSYEKL. V was shortened by 3 bases and J by 2 bases, with 20 bases between the two germline ends. This CDR3 region has 17 residues. The CDR3 DNA reads as TGCGCCAGCAGCCATTCCTCCCTAGGGGGGAGTCCCTACGAGCAGTACTTC. This codes for CASSHSSLGGSPYEQYF.